In this sample, the clone carrying this T cell receptor (delta chain) turned up many times. The antigen is not known. A read error likely explains why the TCRdb protein, taken from a much larger clone, differs from this DNA's translation at residue 14; the protein shown is translated from the DNA. TCRdb re-called the multiplex PCR reads through CATT. The sample has 55,000 to 70,000 delta-chain clones, about 1.5% seen once. Vgamma9/Vdelta2+ and Vdelta2-negative gammadelta T cells were flow-sorted from PBMC for bulk sequencing. This entry belongs to a study of γδ T cells in repeated Plasmodium falciparum infection. Study background: Over around 630 days, donors received four mosquito-bite P. falciparum NF54 infections.

The CDR3 extends over 22 amino acids. Per germline, CDR1 TVYSNPD and CDR2 GDNSRS (reference sequence). V was clipped by 3 bases and J by 0 bases; unmatched bases: 29. Study-wide points: Vdelta2-negative gammadelta repertoires appeared less diverse and less shared in Malian than Australian children. Vgamma9/Vdelta2+ repertoires stayed stably polyclonal over time and infection. The Malian cohort came from a small rural village of predominantly one ethnic group.

The TCR originated in a pool of human donors (malaria-infected and uninfected, not separated). V and J are TRDV3 and TRDJ1; 9 nucleotides agree with TRDD2. Specimen: gamma-delta T cells from blood. CDR3 nucleotides: TGTGCCTTGGGATCCTTCCTACACTTTTGGGGTGGGGGACACCCGAACACCGATAAACTCATCTTT. As protein: CALGSFLHFWGGGHPNTDKLIF.